These 10 T cell receptor beta chains share one sample of origin, sequenced in a study of cytomegalovirus exposure and HLA in healthy donors. It was with 60 Vbeta and 13 Jbeta primers that the PCR ran. Clones were sequenced by immunoSEQ multiplex PCR, and TCRdb holds only the in-frame ones, with some missing. This sample has about 95,000 clones; 77% occur once, and the top ten carry about 5%. Sequences were obtained from PBMCs. The receptor set was obtained from a woman aged 40 to 49 in good health and CMV-seronegative.

The gene calls are TRBV7-2 and TRBJ1-3; D is undetermined. CDR1 is SGHTA, CDR2 FQGNSA, per germline. V lost 5 bases and J lost 0, with 14 bases in between. This CDR3 has 16 amino acids. CDR3 region: CASSRTPAGSGNTIYF. The CDR3 nucleotides read TGTGCCAGCAGCCGCACTCCGGCGGGCTCTGGAAACACCATATATTTT.

The chain carries TRBV18 and TRBJ1-4, with a possible D match to TRBD1 (6 bases). This CDR3 has 13 residues. Looked up from germline, CDR1 is KGHSH and CDR2 is LQKENI. Trimming stripped 1 base from V and 7 bases from J, with 7 bases between. The CDR3 sequence: CASSPRTAEKLFF. The DNA for the CDR3 is TGTGCCAGCTCACCACGGACAGCTGAAAAACTGTTTTTT.

The chain links TRBV7-2 to TRBJ2-5; 9 bases line up with TRBD2. The CDR3 is 14 residues long. Unmatched junction bases numbered 4, after V lost 4 bases and J lost 4 bases. Germline V gives CDR1 SGHTA, CDR2 FQGNSA. CDR3 sequence reads: CASSWAGGGETQYF. The CDR3 nucleotides read TGTGCCAGCAGCTGGGCGGGGGGGGGAGAGACCCAGTACTTC.

The chain is built from TRBV7-6 and TRBJ2-1; possible D gene TRBD2, 5 bases. The CDR3 extends over 15 amino acids. Germline V gene data show CDR1 as SGHVS and CDR2 as FNYEAQ. Trimming shortened V by 5 bases and J by 7 bases, and 18 bases separated the two germline ends. CDR3 nucleotide sequence: TGTGCCAGCAGCCCAGAAGCGGCGAGCGTGAATGAGCAGTTCTTC. It is translated as CASSPEAASVNEQFF.

This chain joins TRBV7-3 and TRBJ1-5; the D is unclear. There are 17 residues in the CDR3. Germline CDR1 SGHTA, CDR2 FQGTGA. V dropped 4 bases and J dropped 5 bases, with 21 bases sitting between them. The CDR3 here is CASSSDRWNEGHQPQHF. CDR3 nucleotide sequence: TGTGCCAGCAGCTCCGATCGATGGAACGAGGGCCATCAGCCCCAGCATTTT.

Note on this clone: Other nucleotide sequences in the sample specify the same CDR3. The chain couples TRBV20-1 to TRBJ1-5; D gene uncertain. The V gene lost 6 bases and the J gene lost 7 bases, with 10 bases spanning the gap. CDR3 length: 11 amino acids. Germline loops: CDR1 DFQATT, CDR2 SNEGSKA (reference sequence). Here the CDR3 DNA reads TGCAGTGCAGGCTCAGGACAGCCCCAGCATTTT. This translates into CSAGSGQPQHF.

This chain joins TRBV4-1 and TRBJ2-7; TRBD1 agrees at 11 bases. Germline V gene sequence: CDR1 MGHRA, CDR2 YSYEKL. The CDR3 consists of 18 residues. The V and J ends lost 4 bases and 2 bases, in that order; junction bases with no gene match: 13. CDR3 nucleotides: TGCGCCAGCAGCCTGATCTTCCCGGGACAGGGGGGAACCTACGAGCAGTACTTC. Its protein product is CASSLIFPGQGGTYEQYF.

V and J are TRBV4-2 and TRBJ1-4; D is possibly TRBD1 (5 bases). V was clipped by 3 bases and J by 7 bases, with 12 bases between them. The germline gives CDR1 LGHNA, CDR2 YNFKEQ. The CDR3 sequence is 14 residues long. The CDR3 protein is CASSHDPQGEKLFF. CDR3 sequence (DNA): TGTGCCAGCAGCCATGACCCGCAGGGTGAAAAACTGTTTTTT.

This clone was seen a few times. The rearrangement joins TRBV6-1 to TRBJ1-1; a weak D match, TRBD1 (5 bases). Trimming pared 11 bases from V and 1 base from J, leaving 11 bases between. Germline loops: CDR1 MNHNS, CDR2 SASEGT. The CDR3 is 12 residues long. The CDR3 bases are TGTGCCTCAAATCAGGGGAACACTGAAGCTTTCTTT. Amino acid sequence: CASNQGNTEAFF.

This clone has a handful of counts. At one boundary the junction diverges from the germline segment, which might be a read error. The chain links TRBV2 to TRBJ1-2, with D maybe TRBD1 (5 bases). The germline gives CDR1 SNHLY, CDR2 FYNNEI. The CDR3 length is 12 residues. CDR3 DNA sequence: TGTGCCAGCATCGGGACGGGGACTTCTACATCCTTC. Translation gives CASIGTGTSTSF.